This T cell receptor (beta chain) was documented in a study of cytomegalovirus exposure and HLA in healthy donors. PCR used 60 Vbeta primers and 13 Jbeta primers. This table comes from immunoSEQ multiplex PCR, and its TCRdb copy is limited to in-frame clones, with some not included. Of about 140,000 clones in the sample, 75% to 90% were seen once. Germline-derived CDR1 and CDR2 are SGHKS and YYEKEE (reference sequence). This CDR3 spans 15 amino acids. Trimming took 2 bases from V and 5 from J, leaving 15 bases between them. This clone was seen a few times. The origin of this receptor is a female donor in good health and CMV-seronegative. The sequenced sample was PBMCs. The chain uses TRBV5-5 and TRBJ2-3; maybe TRBD2 (6 bases). The DNA for the CDR3 is TGTGCCAGCAGCTTTAGACGGGAGAGGATAGATACGCAGTATTTT. Residues: CASSFRRERIDTQYF.